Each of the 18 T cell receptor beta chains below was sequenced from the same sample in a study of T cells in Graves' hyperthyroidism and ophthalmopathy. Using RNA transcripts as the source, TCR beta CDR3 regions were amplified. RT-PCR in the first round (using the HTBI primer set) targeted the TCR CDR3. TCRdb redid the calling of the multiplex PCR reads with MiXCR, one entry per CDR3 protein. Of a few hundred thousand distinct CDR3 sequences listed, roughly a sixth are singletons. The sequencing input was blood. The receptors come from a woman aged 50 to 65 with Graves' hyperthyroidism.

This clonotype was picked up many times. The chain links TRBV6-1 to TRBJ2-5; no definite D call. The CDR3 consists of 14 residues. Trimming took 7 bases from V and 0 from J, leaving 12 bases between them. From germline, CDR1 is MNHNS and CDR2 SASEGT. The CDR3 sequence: CASTANWDQETQYF. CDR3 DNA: TGTGCCAGCACGGCAAACTGGGACCAAGAGACCCAGTACTTC.

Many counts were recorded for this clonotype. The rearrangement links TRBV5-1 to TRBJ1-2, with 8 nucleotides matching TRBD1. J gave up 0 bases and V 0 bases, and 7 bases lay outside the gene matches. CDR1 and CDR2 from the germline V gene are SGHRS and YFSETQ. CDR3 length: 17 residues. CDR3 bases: TGCGCCAGCAGCTTGGCCGGACAGGGCCGGACTAACTATGGCTACACCTTC. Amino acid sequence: CASSLAGQGRTNYGYTF.

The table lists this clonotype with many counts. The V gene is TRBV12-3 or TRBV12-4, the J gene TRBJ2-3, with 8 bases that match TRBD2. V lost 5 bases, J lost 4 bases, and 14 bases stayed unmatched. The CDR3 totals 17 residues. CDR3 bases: TGTGCCAGCAGTCTGGGGAGCGGGAGTAAACGTGCAGATACGCAGTATTTT. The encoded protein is CASSLGSGSKRADTQYF.

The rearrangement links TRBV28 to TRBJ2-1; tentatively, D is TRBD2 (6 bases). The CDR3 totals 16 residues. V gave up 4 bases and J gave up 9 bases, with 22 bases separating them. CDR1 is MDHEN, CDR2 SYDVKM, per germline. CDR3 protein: CASSSSTWEVVREQFF. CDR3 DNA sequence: TGTGCCAGCAGTTCCTCCACCTGGGAGGTGGTTCGTGAGCAGTTCTTC.

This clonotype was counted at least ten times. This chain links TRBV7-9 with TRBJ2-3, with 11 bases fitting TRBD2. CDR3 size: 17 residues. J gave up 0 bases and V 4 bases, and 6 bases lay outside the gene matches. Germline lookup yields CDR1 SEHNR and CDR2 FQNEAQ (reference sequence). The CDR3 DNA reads TGTGCCAGCAGCTCGCCGACTAGCGGGACTAGCACAGATACGCAGTATTTT. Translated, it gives CASSSPTSGTSTDTQYF.

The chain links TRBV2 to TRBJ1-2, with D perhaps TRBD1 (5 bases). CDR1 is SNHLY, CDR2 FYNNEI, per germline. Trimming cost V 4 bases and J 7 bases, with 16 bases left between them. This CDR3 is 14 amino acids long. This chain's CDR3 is CASSADGRGGGYTF. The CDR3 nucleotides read TGTGCCAGCAGTGCGGACGGCCGCGGGGGTGGCTACACCTTC.

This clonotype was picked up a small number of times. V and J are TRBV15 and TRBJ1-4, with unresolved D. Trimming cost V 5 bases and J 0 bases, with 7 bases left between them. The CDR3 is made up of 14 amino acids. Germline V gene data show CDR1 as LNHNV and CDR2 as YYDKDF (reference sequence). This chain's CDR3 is CATSSISTNEKLFF. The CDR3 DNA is TGTGCCACCAGCTCGATCTCAACTAATGAAAAACTGTTTTTT.

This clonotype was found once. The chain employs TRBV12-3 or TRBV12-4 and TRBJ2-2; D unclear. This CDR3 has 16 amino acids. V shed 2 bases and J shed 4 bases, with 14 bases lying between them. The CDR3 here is CASSLHPQAFTGELFF. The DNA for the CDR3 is TGTGCCAGCAGTTTACATCCCCAGGCTTTCACCGGGGAGCTGTTTTTT.

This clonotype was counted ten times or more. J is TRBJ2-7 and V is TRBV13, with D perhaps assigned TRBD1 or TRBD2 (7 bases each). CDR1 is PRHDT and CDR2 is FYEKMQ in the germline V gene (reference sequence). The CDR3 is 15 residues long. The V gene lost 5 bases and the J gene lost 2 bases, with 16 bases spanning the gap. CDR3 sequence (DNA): TGTGCCAGCAGCCACTCGGGGGGACAGACCTACGAGCAGTACTTC. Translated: CASSHSGGQTYEQYF. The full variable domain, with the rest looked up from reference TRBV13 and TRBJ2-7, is AAGVIQSPRHLIKEKRETATLKCYPIPRHDTVYWYQQGPGQDPQFLISFYEKMQSDKGSIPDRFSAQQFSDYHSELNMSSLELGDSALYFCASSHSGGQTYEQYFGPGTRLTVT.

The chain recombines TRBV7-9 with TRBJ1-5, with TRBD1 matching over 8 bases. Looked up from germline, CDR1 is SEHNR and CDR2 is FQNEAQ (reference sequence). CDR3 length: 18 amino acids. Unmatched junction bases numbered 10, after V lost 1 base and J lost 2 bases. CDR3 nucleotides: TGTGCCAGCAGCTTAGGGACAGGGAGCGAGGATGGCAATCAGCCCCAGCATTTT. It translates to CASSLGTGSEDGNQPQHF.

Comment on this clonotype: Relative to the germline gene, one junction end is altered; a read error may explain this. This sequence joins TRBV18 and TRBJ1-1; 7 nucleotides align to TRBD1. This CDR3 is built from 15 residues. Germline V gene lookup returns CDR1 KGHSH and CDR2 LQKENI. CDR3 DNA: TGTGCCAGCTCGCCACCTACAGGGGAGAACACTGAAGCTTTCTTT. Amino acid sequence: CASSPPTGENTEAFF.

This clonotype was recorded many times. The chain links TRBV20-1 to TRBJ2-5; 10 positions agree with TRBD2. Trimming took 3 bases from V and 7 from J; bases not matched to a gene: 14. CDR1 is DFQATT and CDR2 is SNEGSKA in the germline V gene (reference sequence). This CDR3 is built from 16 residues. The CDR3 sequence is CSASLPSGRLSGTQYF. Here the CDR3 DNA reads TGCAGTGCTAGTCTGCCTAGCGGGAGACTTTCAGGGACCCAGTACTTC.

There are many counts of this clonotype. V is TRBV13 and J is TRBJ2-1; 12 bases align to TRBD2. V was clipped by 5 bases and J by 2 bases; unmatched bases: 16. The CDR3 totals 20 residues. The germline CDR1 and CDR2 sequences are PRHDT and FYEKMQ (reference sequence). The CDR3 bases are TGTGCCAGCAGCCTCCACGCCGTTACTAGCGGGAGGTTCCCCTACAATGAGCAGTTCTTC. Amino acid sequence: CASSLHAVTSGRFPYNEQFF.

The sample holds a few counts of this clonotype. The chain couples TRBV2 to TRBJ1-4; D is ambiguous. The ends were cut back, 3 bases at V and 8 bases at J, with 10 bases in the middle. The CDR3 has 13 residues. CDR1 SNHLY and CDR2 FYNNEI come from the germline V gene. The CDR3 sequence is CASSEGIVEKLFF. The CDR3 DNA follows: TGTGCCAGCAGTGAGGGTATAGTCGAAAAACTGTTTTTT.

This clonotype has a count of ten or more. The CDR3 spells CSAKQGPQETQYF. DNA for the CDR3: TGCAGTGCTAAGCAAGGACCTCAAGAGACCCAGTACTTC. The chain is built from TRBV20-1 and TRBJ2-5; no firm D call. Trimming removed 4 bases from V and 2 bases from J, with 11 bases in between. The CDR3 is 13 amino acids. Germline V lookup: CDR1 DFQATT, CDR2 SNEGSKA (reference sequence).

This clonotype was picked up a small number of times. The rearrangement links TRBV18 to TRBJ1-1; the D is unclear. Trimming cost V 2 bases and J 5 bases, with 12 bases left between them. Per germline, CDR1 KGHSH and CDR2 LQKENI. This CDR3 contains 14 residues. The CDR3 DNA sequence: TGTGCCAGCTCACCAGCTGCGGGGAGAACTGAAGCTTTCTTT. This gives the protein CASSPAAGRTEAFF. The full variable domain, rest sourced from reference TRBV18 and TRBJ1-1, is NAGVMQNPRHLVRRRGQEARLRCSPMKGHSHVYWYRQLPEEGLKFMVYLQKENIIDESGMPKERFSAEFPKEGPSILRIQQVVRGDSAAYFCASSPAAGRTEAFFGQGTRLTVV.

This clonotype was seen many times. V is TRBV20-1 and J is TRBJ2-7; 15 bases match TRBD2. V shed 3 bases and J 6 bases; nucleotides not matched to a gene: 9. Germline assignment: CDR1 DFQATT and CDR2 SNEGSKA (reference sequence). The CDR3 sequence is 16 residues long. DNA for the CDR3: TGCAGTGCTAGGGGACTAGCGGGAGGACCTTTTTCCGAGCAGTACTTC. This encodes CSARGLAGGPFSEQYF.

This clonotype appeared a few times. The CDR3 is CASRRQGDSPLHF. For the CDR3, the DNA is TGTGCCAGCCGTCGACAGGGGGATTCACCCCTCCACTTT. The rearrangement joins TRBV2 to TRBJ1-6; 9 nucleotides line up with TRBD1. The CDR3 extends over 13 amino acids. V lost 8 bases and J lost 8; bases outside the gene matches: 4. Germline-derived CDR1 and CDR2 are SNHLY and FYNNEI.